The 22 T cell receptor beta chains presented below share a single source sample, sequenced in a study of cytomegalovirus exposure and HLA in healthy donors. The PCR ran on 60 Vbeta and 13 Jbeta primers. Generated by immunoSEQ multiplex PCR, the TCRdb table keeps only in-frame clones and is missing some. The profile shows under 150,000 clones, about 80% of them singletons. Sequencing input: PBMCs. Receptors were obtained from a man between 35 and 55 years old in good health and CMV-seropositive.

V gene TRBV19 combines with J gene TRBJ1-2; D remains ambiguous. V lost 6 bases, J lost 7 bases, and 9 bases lay in between. The CDR3 runs 11 residues. The germline V gene has CDR1 LNHDA and CDR2 SQIVND (reference sequence). The CDR3 DNA reads TGTGCCAGTAGCCACGCTACTGGCTACACCTTC. This gives the protein CASSHATGYTF. Supplemented by reference TRBV19 and TRBJ1-2, the full variable domain reads DGGITQSPKYLFRKEGQNVTLSCEQNLNHDAMYWYRQDPGQGLRLIYYSQIVNDFQKGDIAEGYSVSREKKESFPLTVTSAQKNPTAFYLCASSHATGYTFGSGTRLTVV.

There are a few counts of this clone. V is TRBV11-2 and J is TRBJ2-1; possible D gene TRBD2, 6 bases. Germline loops: CDR1 SGHAT, CDR2 FQNNGV. The V end was cut by 5 bases, the J end by 12 bases, with 17 bases between. This CDR3 spans 13 amino acids. The CDR3 region is CASSVPGGRGQFF. The CDR3 DNA reads TGTGCCAGCAGCGTACCCGGGGGACGTGGGCAGTTCTTC. The full variable domain, its missing parts supplied by reference TRBV11-2 and TRBJ2-1, is EAGVAQSPRYKIIEKRQSVAFWCNPISGHATLYWYQQILGQGPKLLIQFQNNGVVDDSQLPKDRFSAERLKGVDSTLKIQPAKLEDSAVYLCASSVPGGRGQFFGPGTRLTVL.

This chain uses TRBV9 with TRBJ1-2, with 7 bases aligning to TRBD1. V gave up 2 bases and J gave up 4 bases; unmatched junction bases: 8. Per the germline V gene, CDR1 is SGDLS and CDR2 is YYNGEE. The CDR3 spans 15 residues. The CDR3 region is CASSVWDRQLYGYTF. The CDR3 DNA reads TGTGCCAGCAGCGTTTGGGACAGACAGCTCTATGGCTACACCTTC.

V is TRBV19 and J is TRBJ1-4; 8 bases are shared with TRBD1. The J segment lost 10 bases and the V segment lost 2 bases, leaving 9 bases of the junction unmatched. Germline CDR1 reads LNHDA; CDR2 reads SQIVND (reference sequence). The CDR3 is made up of 15 amino acids. The CDR3 loop is CASSIQGAQSGKLFF. DNA for the CDR3: TGTGCCAGTAGTATACAGGGGGCGCAAAGTGGAAAACTGTTTTTT.

This clone has only one observation. The gene calls are TRBV5-1 and TRBJ2-7; D is ambiguous. The CDR3 has 14 residues. V gave up 0 bases and J gave up 2 bases, with 9 bases separating them. Germline V gene lookup returns CDR1 SGHRS and CDR2 YFSETQ. The CDR3: CASSLVAVAYEQYF. The CDR3 DNA is TGCGCCAGCAGCTTGGTAGCCGTCGCCTACGAGCAGTACTTC.

This clone was seen a handful of times. Here the CDR3 DNA reads TGCGCCAGCAGCTTCCTGACAGGGGGTCTCATGAACACTGAAGCTTTCTTT. It codes for CASSFLTGGLMNTEAFF. The chain combines TRBV5-1 with TRBJ1-1; 9 bases align to TRBD1. From germline, CDR1 is SGHRS and CDR2 YFSETQ. This CDR3 spans 17 amino acids. Trimming at V came to 2 bases and at J to 0 bases, leaving 8 bases not matched to a gene.

The gene calls are TRBV6-6 and TRBJ1-2, with TRBD1 matching 7 bases. The V gene's germline CDR1 is MNHNY and CDR2 SVGAGI (reference sequence). V lost 5 bases and J lost 2; bases outside the gene matches: 8. The CDR3 is 15 amino acids. CDR3 sequence reads: CASSDTGVVNYGYTF. DNA of the CDR3: TGTGCCAGCAGTGACACAGGGGTAGTGAACTATGGCTACACCTTC.

V is TRBV11-3 and J is TRBJ2-7; 8 bases are a match to TRBD1. The V segment lost 5 bases and the J segment 5 bases; nucleotides outside the gene matches: 8. The CDR3 consists of 14 residues. CDR1 and CDR2 from the germline V gene are SGHNT and YENEEA. CDR3 sequence (DNA): TGTGCCAGCAGCCCTAGGACAGGGCTCCACGAGCAGTACTTC. This codes for CASSPRTGLHEQYF.

The chain links TRBV5-5 to TRBJ2-2, with D possibly matching TRBD1 (5 bases). The germline V gene has CDR1 SGHKS and CDR2 YYEKEE (reference sequence). The length of the CDR3 is 15 residues. Trimming took off 4 bases at V and 4 bases at J, with 14 bases between the two ends. The CDR3: CASSRPDSSTGELFF. CDR3 bases: TGTGCCAGCAGCCGTCCCGACAGTAGCACCGGGGAGCTGTTTTTT.

V is TRBV15 and J is TRBJ1-6, with D possibly TRBD1 on 5 matching bases. The CDR3 is 16 amino acids. Trimming shortened V by 0 bases and J by 13 bases, and 19 bases separated the two germline ends. CDR1 and CDR2 (germline): LNHNV, YYDKDF (reference sequence). For the CDR3, the DNA is TGTGCCACCAGCAGAGATCAGGCAGCAGGGTTTAGGCCCCTCCACTTT. Residues: CATSRDQAAGFRPLHF. Using reference TRBV15 and TRBJ1-6 for the parts outside the CDR3, the full variable domain is DAMVIQNPRYQVTQFGKPVTLSCSQTLNHNVMYWYQQKSSQAPKLLFHYYDKDFNNEADTPDNFQSRRPNTSFCFLDIRSPGLGDTAMYLCATSRDQAAGFRPLHFGNGTRLTVT.

V gene TRBV27 combines with J gene TRBJ1-2; no reliable D call. The CDR3 loop spans 13 amino acids. V was pared by 1 base and J by 4 bases, with 7 bases between. Germline V gene data show CDR1 as MNHEY and CDR2 as SMNVEV (reference sequence). The CDR3 protein is CASSLYSSYGYTF. For the CDR3, the DNA is TGTGCCAGCAGTTTATATAGCTCCTATGGCTACACCTTC.

This sequence joins TRBV10-3 and TRBJ2-1, with TRBD2 matching over 10 bases. J lost 10 bases, V lost 3 bases, and 9 bases had no gene match. The germline V gene encodes CDR1 ENHRY and CDR2 SYGVKD. CDR3 length equals 15 residues. This CDR3 is CAISERLAGAGEQFF. CDR3 sequence (DNA): TGTGCCATCAGTGAACGTCTAGCGGGGGCTGGGGAGCAGTTCTTC.

This sequence joins TRBV7-9 and TRBJ1-2; possibly TRBD1 for D (5 bases). In germline, CDR1 is SEHNR, CDR2 FQNEAQ (reference sequence). The CDR3 is 14 residues long. Trimming shortened V by 5 bases and J by 7 bases, and 17 bases separated the two germline ends. This CDR3 is CASSPGGGFGGYTF. CDR3 coding DNA: TGTGCCAGCAGCCCTGGGGGGGGTTTCGGTGGCTACACCTTC.

The chain couples TRBV5-6 to TRBJ1-5; 7 bases are a match to TRBD1. The CDR3 is made up of 14 amino acids. Trimming took 1 base from V and 14 from J; bases not matched to a gene: 12. Per germline, CDR1 SGHDT and CDR2 YYEEEE. CDR3 DNA sequence: TGTGCCAGCAGCTTGTTGGCAGGGGGGTCTATCGAGCATTTT. It yields the protein CASSLLAGGSIEHF.

This chain joins TRBV7-2 and TRBJ1-2; a possible D gene is TRBD1 (5 bases). Germline V lookup: CDR1 SGHTA, CDR2 FQGNSA. V dropped 1 base and J dropped 2 bases, with 14 bases sitting between them. The CDR3 extends over 16 amino acids. CDR3 loop: CASSLGWARANYGYTF. In DNA form, the CDR3 reads TGTGCCAGCAGCTTAGGTTGGGCCAGGGCGAACTATGGCTACACCTTC.

CDR3: CASSPGGGNTIYF. In DNA form, the CDR3 reads TGTGCCAGTAGTCCGGGTGGAGGAAACACCATATATTTT. The J gene is TRBJ1-3, the V gene TRBV19; D remains ambiguous. The V gene lost 5 bases and the J gene lost 4 bases, with 9 bases spanning the gap. Germline V CDR1 and CDR2: LNHDA, SQIVND (reference sequence). The CDR3 runs to 13 residues. The full variable domain, rest sourced from reference TRBV19 and TRBJ1-3, is DGGITQSPKYLFRKEGQNVTLSCEQNLNHDAMYWYRQDPGQGLRLIYYSQIVNDFQKGDIAEGYSVSREKKESFPLTVTSAQKNPTAFYLCASSPGGGNTIYFGEGSWLTVV.

V usage is TRBV7-2 and J usage is TRBJ1-6; D may be TRBD1 (6 bases). Germline V CDR1 and CDR2: SGHTA, FQGNSA. The CDR3 spans 15 residues. Between the trimmed V and J ends, which lost 5 bases and 12 bases, there was a span of 20 bases. For the CDR3, the DNA is TGTGCCAGCAGCGTCACCGGGACAAACTCGCGACCCCTCCACTTT. Protein sequence: CASSVTGTNSRPLHF.

The chain uses TRBV10-1 and TRBJ2-1, with D maybe TRBD2 (6 bases). The CDR3 has 13 residues. Germline V gene sequence: CDR1 WNHNN, CDR2 SYGVQD (reference sequence). The V end lost 6 bases, the J end lost 3 bases, and 9 bases lay between the germline ends. CDR3 nucleotide sequence: TGCGCCAGCAGCTCCGGGGGCTACAATGAGCAGTTCTTC. It translates to CASSSGGYNEQFF.

This clone appeared once. The chain employs TRBV5-1 and TRBJ1-1; a weak D match, TRBD1 (6 bases). The CDR3 loop spans 14 amino acids. V gave up 0 bases and J gave up 3 bases, with 9 bases separating them. Germline-derived CDR1 and CDR2 are SGHRS and YFSETQ. The CDR3 loop reads CASSLAYRDTEAFF. The CDR3 DNA sequence: TGCGCCAGCAGCTTGGCCTACAGGGACACTGAAGCTTTCTTT.

The chain links TRBV5-6 to TRBJ2-3; 7 nucleotides align to TRBD2. Germline CDR1 is SGHDT and CDR2 is YYEEEE. CDR3 size: 15 residues. The V and J ends lost 4 bases and 0 bases, in that order; junction bases with no gene match: 5. The CDR3 DNA reads TGTGCCAGCAGCCCCGGGGGGTCTAGCACAGATACGCAGTATTTT. Its protein product is CASSPGGSSTDTQYF.

This clone appeared a single time. The gene calls are TRBV5-1 and TRBJ2-2; D is uncertain. The V and J ends lost 7 bases and 0 bases respectively, with 13 bases between them. The CDR3 contains 15 residues. Germline CDR1 reads SGHRS; CDR2 reads YFSETQ. CDR3 in amino acids: CASGAAAANTGELFF. The DNA of the CDR3 is TGCGCCAGCGGCGCGGCGGCCGCGAACACCGGGGAGCTGTTTTTT.

J is TRBJ2-3 and V is TRBV5-6, with unresolved D. This CDR3 region has 14 residues. Trimming shortened V by 1 base and J by 6 bases, and 12 bases separated the two germline ends. Germline CDR1 SGHDT, CDR2 YYEEEE. The CDR3 nucleotides read TGTGCCAGCAGCTTGCAATCACACGGGGATACGCAGTATTTT. Translated, it gives CASSLQSHGDTQYF.